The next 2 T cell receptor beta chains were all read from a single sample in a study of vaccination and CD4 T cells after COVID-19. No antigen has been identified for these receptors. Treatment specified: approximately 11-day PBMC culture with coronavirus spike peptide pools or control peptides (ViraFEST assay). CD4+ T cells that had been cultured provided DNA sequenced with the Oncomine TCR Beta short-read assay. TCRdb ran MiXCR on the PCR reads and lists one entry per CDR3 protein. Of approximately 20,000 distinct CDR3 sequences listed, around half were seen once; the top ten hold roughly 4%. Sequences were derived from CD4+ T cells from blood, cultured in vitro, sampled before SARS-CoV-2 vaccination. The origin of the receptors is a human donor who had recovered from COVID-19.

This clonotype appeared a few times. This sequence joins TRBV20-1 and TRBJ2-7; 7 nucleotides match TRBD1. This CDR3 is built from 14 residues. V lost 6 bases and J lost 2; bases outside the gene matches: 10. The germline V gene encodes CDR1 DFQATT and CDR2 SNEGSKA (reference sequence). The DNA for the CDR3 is TGCAGTGCCGACTCCCGGGACAGCCCCTACGAGCAGTACTTC. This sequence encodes CSADSRDSPYEQYF.

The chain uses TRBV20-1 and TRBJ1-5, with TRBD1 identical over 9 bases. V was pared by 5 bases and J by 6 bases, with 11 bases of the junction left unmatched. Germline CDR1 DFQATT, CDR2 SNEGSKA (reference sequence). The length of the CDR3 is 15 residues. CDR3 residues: CSARIPGQGTQPQHF. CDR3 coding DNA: TGCAGTGCTCGAATCCCGGGACAGGGTACTCAGCCCCAGCATTTT.